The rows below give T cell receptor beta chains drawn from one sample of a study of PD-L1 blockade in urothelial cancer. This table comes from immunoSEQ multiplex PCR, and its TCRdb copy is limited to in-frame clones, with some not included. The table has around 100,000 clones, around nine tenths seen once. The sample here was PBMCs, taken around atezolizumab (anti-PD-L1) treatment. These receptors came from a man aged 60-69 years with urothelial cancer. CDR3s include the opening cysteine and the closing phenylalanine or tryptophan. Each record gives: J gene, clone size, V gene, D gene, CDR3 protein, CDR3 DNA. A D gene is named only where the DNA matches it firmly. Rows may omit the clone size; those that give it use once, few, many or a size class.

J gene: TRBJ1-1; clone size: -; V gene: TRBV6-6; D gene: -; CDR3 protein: CASSYFDFSNTEAFF; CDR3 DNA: TGTGCCAGCAGTTATTTCGACTTTTCGAACACTGAAGCTTTCTTT
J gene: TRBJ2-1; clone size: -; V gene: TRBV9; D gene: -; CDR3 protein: CASSALGRASEQFF; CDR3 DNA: TGTGCCAGCAGCGCTCTCGGGAGAGCTTCTGAGCAGTTCTTC
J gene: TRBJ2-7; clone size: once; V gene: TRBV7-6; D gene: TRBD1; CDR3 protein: CASSLGRGSVYEQYF; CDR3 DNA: TGTGCCAGCAGCTTAGGCAGGGGGAGTGTCTACGAGCAGTACTTC
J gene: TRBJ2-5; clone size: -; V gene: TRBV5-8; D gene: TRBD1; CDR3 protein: CASSWDRVNQETQYF; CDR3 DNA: TGTGCCAGCAGCTGGGACAGGGTAAATCAAGAGACCCAGTACTTC
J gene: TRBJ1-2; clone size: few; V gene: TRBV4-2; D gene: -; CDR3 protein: CASSQESPGRDNGYTF; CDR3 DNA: TGTGCCAGCAGCCAAGAAAGCCCCGGCAGGGATAATGGCTACACCTTC
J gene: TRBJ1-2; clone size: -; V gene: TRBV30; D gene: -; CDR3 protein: CAGTPGKGYGYTF; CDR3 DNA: TGTGCCGGGACACCAGGGAAAGGGTATGGCTACACCTTC
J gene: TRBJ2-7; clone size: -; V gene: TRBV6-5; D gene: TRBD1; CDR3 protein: CATAVDRDRGPNIF; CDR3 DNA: TGTGCCACCGCTGTGGACCGGGACAGGGGCCCCAATATCTTC
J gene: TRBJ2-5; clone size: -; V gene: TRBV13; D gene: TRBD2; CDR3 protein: CASSSSGALSGAQYF; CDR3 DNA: TGTGCCAGCAGCTCTAGCGGGGCCCTCTCGGGGGCCCAGTACTTC
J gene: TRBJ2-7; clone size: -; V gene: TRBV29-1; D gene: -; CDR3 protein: CSVEGGAASYEQYF; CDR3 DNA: TGCAGCGTTGAAGGAGGTGCGGCCTCCTACGAGCAGTACTTC
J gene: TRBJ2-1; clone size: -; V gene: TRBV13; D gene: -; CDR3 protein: CASSLEENEQFF; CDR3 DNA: TGTGCCAGCAGCTTAGAGGAGAATGAGCAGTTCTTC
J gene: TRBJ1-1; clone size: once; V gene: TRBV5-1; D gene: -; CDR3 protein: CASSLVDSWNTEAFF; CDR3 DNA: TGCGCCAGCAGCTTGGTCGACAGCTGGAACACTGAAGCTTTCTTT
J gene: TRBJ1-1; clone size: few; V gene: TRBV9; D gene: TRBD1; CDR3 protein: CASSVGTGTNTEAFF; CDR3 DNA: TGTGCCAGCAGCGTGGGGACAGGGACGAACACTGAAGCTTTCTTT
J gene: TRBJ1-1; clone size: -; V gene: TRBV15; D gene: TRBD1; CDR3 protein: CATSREWDSHTEAFF; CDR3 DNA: TGTGCCACCAGCAGAGAATGGGACAGCCACACTGAAGCTTTCTTT
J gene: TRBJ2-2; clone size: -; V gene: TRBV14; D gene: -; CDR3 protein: CASGTWRTASNTGELFF; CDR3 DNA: TGTGCCAGCGGGACGTGGCGGACAGCCTCGAACACCGGGGAGCTGTTTTTT
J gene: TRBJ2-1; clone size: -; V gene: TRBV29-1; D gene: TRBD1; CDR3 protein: CSVEFGETGGVDEQFF; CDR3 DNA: TGCAGCGTTGAATTTGGTGAGACAGGGGGAGTGGATGAGCAGTTCTTC
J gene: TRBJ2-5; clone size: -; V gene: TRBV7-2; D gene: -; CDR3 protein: CASSSTRKTQYF; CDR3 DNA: TGTGCCAGCAGCTCAACGAGGAAGACCCAGTACTTC
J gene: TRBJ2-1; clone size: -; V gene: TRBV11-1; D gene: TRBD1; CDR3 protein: CASSRDRGYNEQFF; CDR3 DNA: TGTGCCAGCAGCCGAGACAGGGGGTACAATGAGCAGTTCTTC
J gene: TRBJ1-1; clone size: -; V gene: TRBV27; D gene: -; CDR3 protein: CASSGVGVTEAFF; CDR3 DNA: TGTGCCAGCAGTGGGGTCGGGGTCACTGAAGCTTTCTTT
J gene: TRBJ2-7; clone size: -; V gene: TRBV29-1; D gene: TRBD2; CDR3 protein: CSALAGAYEQYF; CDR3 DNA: TGCAGCGCACTAGCGGGAGCCTACGAGCAGTACTTC
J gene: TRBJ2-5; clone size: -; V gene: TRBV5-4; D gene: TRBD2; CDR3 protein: CASSFWRGGGETQYF; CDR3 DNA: TGTGCCAGCAGCTTCTGGCGGGGGGGCGGGGAGACCCAGTACTTC
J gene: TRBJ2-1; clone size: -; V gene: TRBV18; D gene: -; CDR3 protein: CASSPTGYNEQFF; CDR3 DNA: TGTGCCAGCTCACCCACAGGCTACAATGAGCAGTTCTTC
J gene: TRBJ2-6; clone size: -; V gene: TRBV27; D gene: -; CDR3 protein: CASSLRQGLPSGANVLTF; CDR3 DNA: TGTGCCAGCAGTTTACGGCAGGGGCTGCCCTCTGGGGCCAACGTCCTGACTTTC
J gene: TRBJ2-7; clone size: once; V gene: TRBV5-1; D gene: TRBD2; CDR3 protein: CASSGTSGGNLEQYF; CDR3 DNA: TGCGCCAGCAGCGGGACTAGCGGAGGCAATCTCGAGCAGTACTTC
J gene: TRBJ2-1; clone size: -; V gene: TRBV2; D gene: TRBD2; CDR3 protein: CASSEFPSGSYNEQFF; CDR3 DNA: TGTGCCAGCAGTGAATTCCCAAGCGGGAGCTACAATGAGCAGTTCTTC
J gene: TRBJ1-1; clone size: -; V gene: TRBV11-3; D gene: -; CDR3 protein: CASSLRAITDTEAFF; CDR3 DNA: TGTGCCAGCAGCTTACGAGCCATCACGGACACTGAAGCTTTCTTT
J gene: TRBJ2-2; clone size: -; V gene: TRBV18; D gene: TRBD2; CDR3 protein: CASSLRALLGLAVTGELFF; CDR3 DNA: TGTGCCAGCTCACTCCGCGCCCTCCTCGGACTAGCGGTCACCGGGGAGCTGTTTTTT
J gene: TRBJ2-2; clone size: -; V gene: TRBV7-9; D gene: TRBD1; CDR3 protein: CASSGSGLGQGYTGELFF; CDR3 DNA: TGTGCCAGCAGCGGCAGCGGGCTGGGACAGGGATACACCGGGGAGCTGTTTTTT
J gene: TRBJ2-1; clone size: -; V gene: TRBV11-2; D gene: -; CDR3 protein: CASSLEWSLHNEQFF; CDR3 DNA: TGTGCCAGCAGCTTAGAATGGAGTCTACACAATGAGCAGTTCTTC
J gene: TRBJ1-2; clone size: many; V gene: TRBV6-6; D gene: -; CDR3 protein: CASSPGPMNYGYTF; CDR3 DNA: TGTGCCAGCAGCCCAGGCCCGATGAACTATGGCTACACCTTC
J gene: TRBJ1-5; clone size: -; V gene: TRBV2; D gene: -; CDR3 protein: CASSETALAGQPQHF; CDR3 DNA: TGTGCCAGCAGTGAAACAGCCCTTGCTGGGCAGCCCCAGCATTTT
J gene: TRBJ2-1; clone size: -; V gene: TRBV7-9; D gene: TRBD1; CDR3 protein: CASSLVVTGGYNEQFF; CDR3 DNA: TGTGCCAGCAGCTTAGTGGTGACAGGGGGCTACAATGAGCAGTTCTTC
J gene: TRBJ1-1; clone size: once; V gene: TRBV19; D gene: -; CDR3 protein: CASSLPGGSAFF; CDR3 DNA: TGTGCCAGTAGCCTCCCGGGGGGGAGCGCTTTCTTT
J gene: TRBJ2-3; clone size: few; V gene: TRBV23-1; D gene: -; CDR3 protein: CASSHPPFGGGDTDTQYF; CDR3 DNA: TGCGCCAGCAGTCATCCCCCCTTTGGCGGTGGAGACACAGATACGCAGTATTTT
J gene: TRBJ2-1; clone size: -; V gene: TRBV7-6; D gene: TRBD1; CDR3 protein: CASRRTGGNEQFF; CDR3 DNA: TGTGCCAGCAGACGGACAGGCGGCAATGAGCAGTTCTTC
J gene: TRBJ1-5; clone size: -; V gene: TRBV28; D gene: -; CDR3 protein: CASSFSGFAQPQHF; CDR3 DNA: TGTGCCAGCAGTTTCTCAGGCTTTGCTCAGCCCCAGCATTTT
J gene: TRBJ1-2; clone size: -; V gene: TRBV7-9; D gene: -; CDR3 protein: CASSSGAPSNYGYTF; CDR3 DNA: TGTGCCAGCAGCTCAGGGGCCCCGAGCAACTATGGCTACACCTTC
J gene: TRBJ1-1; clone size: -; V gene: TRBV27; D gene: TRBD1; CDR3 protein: CASLPFSGGNTEAFF; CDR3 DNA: TGTGCCAGTCTTCCCTTCTCAGGGGGGAACACTGAAGCTTTCTTT
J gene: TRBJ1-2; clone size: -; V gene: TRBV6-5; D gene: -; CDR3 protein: CASSPRTPYGYTF; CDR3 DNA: TGTGCCAGCAGCCCTCGGACACCATATGGCTACACCTTC
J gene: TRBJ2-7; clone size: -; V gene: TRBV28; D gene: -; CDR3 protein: CASSFPTDFNPEQYF; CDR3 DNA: TGTGCCAGCAGTTTCCCGACAGATTTCAACCCGGAGCAGTACTTC
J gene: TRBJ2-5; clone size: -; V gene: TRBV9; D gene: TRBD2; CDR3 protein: CASSPGTSGTVMGETQYF; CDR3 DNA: TGTGCCAGCAGCCCAGGAACTAGCGGAACCGTGATGGGGGAGACCCAGTACTTC
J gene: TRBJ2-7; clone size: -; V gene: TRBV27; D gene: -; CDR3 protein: CASSFRGYEQYF; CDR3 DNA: TGTGCCAGCAGTTTTAGGGGGTACGAGCAGTACTTC
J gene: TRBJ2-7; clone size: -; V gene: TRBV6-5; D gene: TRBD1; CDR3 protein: CASSYRQGYEQYF; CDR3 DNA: TGTGCCAGCAGTTACCGACAGGGGTACGAGCAGTACTTC
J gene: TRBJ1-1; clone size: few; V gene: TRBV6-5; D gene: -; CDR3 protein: CASSPGVAEAFF; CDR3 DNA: TGTGCCAGCAGCCCGGGGGTTGCTGAAGCTTTCTTT
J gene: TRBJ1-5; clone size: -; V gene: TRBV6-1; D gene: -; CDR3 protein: CASQIFGLHQPQHF; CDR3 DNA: TGTGCCAGCCAGATATTTGGTTTGCATCAGCCCCAGCATTTT
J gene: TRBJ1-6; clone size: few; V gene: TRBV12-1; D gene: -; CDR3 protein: CASSCVGNSPLHF; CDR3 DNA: TGTGCCAGCAGCTGCGTCGGTAATTCACCCCTCCACTTT
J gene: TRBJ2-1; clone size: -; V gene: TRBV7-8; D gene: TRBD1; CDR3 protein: CASSPRAGQGALSKFF; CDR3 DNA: TGTGCCAGCAGCCCCCGAGCGGGACAGGGGGCCCTCTCGAAGTTCTTC
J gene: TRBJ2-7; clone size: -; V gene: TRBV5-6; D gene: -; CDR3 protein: CASSFLAYEQYF; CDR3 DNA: TGTGCCAGCAGCTTTCTAGCTTACGAGCAGTACTTC
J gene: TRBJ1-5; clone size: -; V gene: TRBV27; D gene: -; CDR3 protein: CASSFRSNQPQHF; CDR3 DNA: TGTGCCAGCAGTTTCCGTAGCAATCAGCCCCAGCATTTT
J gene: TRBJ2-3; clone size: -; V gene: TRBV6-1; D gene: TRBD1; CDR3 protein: CASSGQGARNTDTQYF; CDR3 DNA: TGTGCCAGCAGTGGGCAGGGGGCAAGGAACACAGATACGCAGTATTTT
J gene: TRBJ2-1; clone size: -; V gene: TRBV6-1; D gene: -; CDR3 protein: CASSEVSRRYLNNEQFF; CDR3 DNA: TGTGCCAGCAGTGAAGTGTCACGGCGGTACTTAAACAATGAGCAGTTCTTC
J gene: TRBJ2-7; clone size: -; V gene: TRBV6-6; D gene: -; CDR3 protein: CASSYSVVPGDYEQYF; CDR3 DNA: TGTGCCAGCAGTTACTCGGTAGTCCCAGGGGACTACGAGCAGTACTTC
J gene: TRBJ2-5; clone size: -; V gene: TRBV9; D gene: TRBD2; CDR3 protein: CASSGDRSSGLVFGETQYF; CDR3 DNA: TGTGCCAGCAGCGGCGACCGGTCTAGCGGGTTAGTGTTTGGAGAGACCCAGTACTTC
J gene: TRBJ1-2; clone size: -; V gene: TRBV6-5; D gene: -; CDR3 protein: CASSSGTSGYTF; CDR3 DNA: TGTGCCAGCAGTTCAGGGACATCTGGCTACACCTTC
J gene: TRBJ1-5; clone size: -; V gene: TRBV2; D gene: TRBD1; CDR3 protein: CASRRQGARDQPQHF; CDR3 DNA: TGTGCCAGCAGGAGACAGGGGGCGCGGGATCAGCCCCAGCATTTT
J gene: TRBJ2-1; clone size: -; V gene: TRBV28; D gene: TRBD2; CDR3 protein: CASSSPGEGEQFF; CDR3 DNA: TGTGCCAGCAGTTCTCCGGGGGAGGGTGAGCAGTTCTTC
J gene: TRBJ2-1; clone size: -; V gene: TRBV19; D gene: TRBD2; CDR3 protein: CASSTLAGGYNEQFF; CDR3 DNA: TGTGCCAGTAGTACCTTAGCGGGAGGCTACAATGAGCAGTTCTTC
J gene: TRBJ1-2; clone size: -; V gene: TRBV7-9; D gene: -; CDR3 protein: CASSGYWVGAHGYTF; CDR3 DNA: TGTGCCAGCAGCGGCTACTGGGTTGGAGCACATGGCTACACCTTC
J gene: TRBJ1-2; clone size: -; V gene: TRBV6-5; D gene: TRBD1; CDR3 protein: CASSSLDRRNYGYTF; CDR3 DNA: TGTGCCAGCAGTTCCCTGGACAGGCGGAACTATGGCTACACCTTC
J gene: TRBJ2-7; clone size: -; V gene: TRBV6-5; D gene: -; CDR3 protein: CASTKAGSSYEQYF; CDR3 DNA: TGTGCCAGCACCAAGGCGGGGAGCTCCTACGAGCAGTACTTC